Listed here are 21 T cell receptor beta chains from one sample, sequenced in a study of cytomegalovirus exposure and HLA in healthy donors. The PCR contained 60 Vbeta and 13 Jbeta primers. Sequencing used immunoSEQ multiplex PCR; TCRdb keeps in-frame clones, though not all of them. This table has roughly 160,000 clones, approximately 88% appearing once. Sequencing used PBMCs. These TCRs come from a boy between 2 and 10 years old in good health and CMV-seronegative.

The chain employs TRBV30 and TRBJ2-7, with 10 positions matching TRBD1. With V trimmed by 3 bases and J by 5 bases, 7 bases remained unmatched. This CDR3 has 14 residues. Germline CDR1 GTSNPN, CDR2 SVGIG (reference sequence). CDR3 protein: CAWSPGQGYHEQYF. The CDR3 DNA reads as TGTGCCTGGAGCCCGGGACAGGGGTACCACGAGCAGTACTTC.

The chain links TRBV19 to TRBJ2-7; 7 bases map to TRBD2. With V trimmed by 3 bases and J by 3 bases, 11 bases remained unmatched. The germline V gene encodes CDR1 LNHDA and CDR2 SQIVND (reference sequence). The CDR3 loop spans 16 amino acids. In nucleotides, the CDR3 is TGTGCCAGTAGTATCGAAACCCGGGACTACATCTACGAGCAGTACTTC. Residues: CASSIETRDYIYEQYF.

CDR3 nucleotides: TGTGCCAGTAAAGGACAGGGGTACTACGAGCAGTACTTC. Amino acids: CASKGQGYYEQYF. The J gene is TRBJ2-7, the V gene TRBV19; 9 nucleotides align to TRBD1. The V segment lost 7 bases and the J segment 3 bases; nucleotides outside the gene matches: 4. Germline CDR1 is LNHDA and CDR2 is SQIVND (reference sequence). There are 13 residues in the CDR3.

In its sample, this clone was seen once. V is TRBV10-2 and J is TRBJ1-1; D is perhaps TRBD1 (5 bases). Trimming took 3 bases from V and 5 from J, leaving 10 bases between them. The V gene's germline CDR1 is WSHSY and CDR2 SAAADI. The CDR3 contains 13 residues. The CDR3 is CASSDRAGTEAFF. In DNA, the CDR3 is TGCGCCAGCAGTGACAGGGCTGGAACTGAAGCTTTCTTT.

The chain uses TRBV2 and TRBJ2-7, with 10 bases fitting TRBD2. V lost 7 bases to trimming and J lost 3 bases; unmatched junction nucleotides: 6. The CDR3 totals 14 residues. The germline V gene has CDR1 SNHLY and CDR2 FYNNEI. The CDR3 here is CASNLGLAVYEQYF. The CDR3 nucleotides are TGTGCCAGCAATTTAGGACTAGCGGTCTACGAGCAGTACTTC. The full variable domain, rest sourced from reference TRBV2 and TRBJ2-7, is EPEVTQTPSHQVTQMGQEVILRCVPISNHLYFYWYRQILGQKVEFLVSFYNNEISEKSEIFDDQFSVERPDGSNFTLKIRSTKLEDSAMYFCASNLGLAVYEQYFGPGTRLTVT.

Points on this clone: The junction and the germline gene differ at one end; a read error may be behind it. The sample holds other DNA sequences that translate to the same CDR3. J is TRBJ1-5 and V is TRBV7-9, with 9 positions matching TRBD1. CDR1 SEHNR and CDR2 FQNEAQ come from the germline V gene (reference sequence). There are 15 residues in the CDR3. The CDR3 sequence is CASSPGQGSNQPQHF. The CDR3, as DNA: TGTGCCAGCAGCCCGGGACAGGGTAGCAATCAGCCTCAGCATTTT.

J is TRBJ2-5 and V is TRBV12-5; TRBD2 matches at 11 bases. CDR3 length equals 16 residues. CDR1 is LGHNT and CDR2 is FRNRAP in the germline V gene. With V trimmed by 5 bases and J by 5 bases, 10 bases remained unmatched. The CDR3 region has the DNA TGTGCTAGTGGTCCCCCGACTAGCGGGACGGAGGAGACCCAGTACTTC. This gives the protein CASGPPTSGTEETQYF.

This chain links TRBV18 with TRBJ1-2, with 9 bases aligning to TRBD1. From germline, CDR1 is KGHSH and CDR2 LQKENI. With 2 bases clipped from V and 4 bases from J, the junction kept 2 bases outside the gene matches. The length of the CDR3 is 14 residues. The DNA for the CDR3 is TGTGCCAGCTCACCATGGGACAGGGCCTATGGCTACACCTTC. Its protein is CASSPWDRAYGYTF. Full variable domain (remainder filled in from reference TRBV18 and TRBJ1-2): NAGVMQNPRHLVRRRGQEARLRCSPMKGHSHVYWYRQLPEEGLKFMVYLQKENIIDESGMPKERFSAEFPKEGPSILRIQQVVRGDSAAYFCASSPWDRAYGYTFGSGTRLTVV.

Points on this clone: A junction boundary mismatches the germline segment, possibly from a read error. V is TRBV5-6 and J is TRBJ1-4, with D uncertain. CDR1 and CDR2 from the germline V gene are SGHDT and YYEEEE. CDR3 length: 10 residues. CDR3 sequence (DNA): TGCACCCAAGGAGAAGAAAAACTGTTTTTT. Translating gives CTQGEEKLFF.

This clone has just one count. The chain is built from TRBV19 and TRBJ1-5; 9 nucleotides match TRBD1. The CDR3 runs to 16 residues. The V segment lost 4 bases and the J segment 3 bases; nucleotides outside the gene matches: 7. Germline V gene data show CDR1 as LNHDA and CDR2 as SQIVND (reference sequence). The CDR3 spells CASSKNGQGNNQPQHF. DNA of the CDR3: TGTGCCAGTAGTAAAAACGGACAGGGGAACAATCAGCCCCAGCATTTT.

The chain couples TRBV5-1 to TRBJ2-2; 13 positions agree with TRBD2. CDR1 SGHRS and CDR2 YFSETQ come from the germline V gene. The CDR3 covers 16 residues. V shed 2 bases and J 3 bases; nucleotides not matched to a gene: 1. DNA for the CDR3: TGCGCCAGCAGCTTACTAGCGGGAGGGGACACCGGGGAGCTGTTTTTT. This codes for CASSLLAGGDTGELFF.

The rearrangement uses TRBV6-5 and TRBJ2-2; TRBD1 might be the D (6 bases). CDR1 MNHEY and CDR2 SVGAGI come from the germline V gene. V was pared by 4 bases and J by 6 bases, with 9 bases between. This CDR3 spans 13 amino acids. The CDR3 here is CASSSGDPGELFF. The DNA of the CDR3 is TGTGCCAGCAGTTCAGGGGATCCCGGGGAGCTGTTTTTT.

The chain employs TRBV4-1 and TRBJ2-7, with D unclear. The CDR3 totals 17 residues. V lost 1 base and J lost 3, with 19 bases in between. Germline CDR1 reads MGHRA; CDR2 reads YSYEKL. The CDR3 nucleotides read TGCGCCAGCAGCCAAGTCGGAGTTTCATCATTGATCTACGAGCAGTACTTC. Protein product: CASSQVGVSSLIYEQYF.

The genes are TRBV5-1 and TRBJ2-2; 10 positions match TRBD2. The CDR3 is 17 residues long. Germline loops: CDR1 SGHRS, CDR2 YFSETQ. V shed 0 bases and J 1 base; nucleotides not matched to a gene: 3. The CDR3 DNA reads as TGCGCCAGCAGCTTGGCCCTAGCGGGGGAGAACACCGGGGAGCTGTTTTTT. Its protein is CASSLALAGENTGELFF.

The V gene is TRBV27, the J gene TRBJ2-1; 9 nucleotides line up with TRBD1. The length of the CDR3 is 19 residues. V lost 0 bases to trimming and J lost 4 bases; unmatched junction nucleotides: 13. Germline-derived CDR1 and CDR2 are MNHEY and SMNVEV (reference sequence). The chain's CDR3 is CASSLSTQGAKSYYNEQFF. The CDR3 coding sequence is TGTGCCAGCAGTTTATCGACACAGGGGGCAAAAAGTTATTACAATGAGCAGTTCTTC.

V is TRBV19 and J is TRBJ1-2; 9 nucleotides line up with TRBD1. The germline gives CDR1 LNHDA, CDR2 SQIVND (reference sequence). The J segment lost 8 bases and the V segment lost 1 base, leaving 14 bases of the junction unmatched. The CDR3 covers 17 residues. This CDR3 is CASSIATVRTGVYGYTF. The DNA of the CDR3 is TGTGCCAGTAGTATAGCCACAGTTAGGACAGGGGTTTACGGCTACACCTTC.

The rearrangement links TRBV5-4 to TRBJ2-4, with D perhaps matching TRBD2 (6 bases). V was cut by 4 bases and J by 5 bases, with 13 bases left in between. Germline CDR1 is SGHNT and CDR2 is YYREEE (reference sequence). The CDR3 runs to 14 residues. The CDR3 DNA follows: TGTGCCAGCAGCCCCTTGACTAGTCAAAACATTCAGTACTTC. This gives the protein CASSPLTSQNIQYF.

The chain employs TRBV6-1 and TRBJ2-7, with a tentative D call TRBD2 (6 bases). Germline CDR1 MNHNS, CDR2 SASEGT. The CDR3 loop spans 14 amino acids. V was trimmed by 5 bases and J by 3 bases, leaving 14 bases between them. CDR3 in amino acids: CASSRGGMGYEQYF. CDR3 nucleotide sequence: TGTGCCAGCAGTCGAGGAGGGATGGGCTACGAGCAGTACTTC.

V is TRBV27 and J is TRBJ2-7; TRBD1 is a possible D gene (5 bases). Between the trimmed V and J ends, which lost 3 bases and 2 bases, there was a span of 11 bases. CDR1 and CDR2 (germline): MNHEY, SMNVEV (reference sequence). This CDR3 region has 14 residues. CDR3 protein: CASSLMDKPYEQYF. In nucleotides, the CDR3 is TGTGCCAGCAGTTTGATGGACAAACCCTACGAGCAGTACTTC.

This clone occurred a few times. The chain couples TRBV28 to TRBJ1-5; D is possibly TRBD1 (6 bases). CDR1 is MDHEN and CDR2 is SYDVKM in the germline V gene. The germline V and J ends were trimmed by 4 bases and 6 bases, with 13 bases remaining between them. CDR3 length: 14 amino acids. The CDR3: CASSSLGASQPQHF. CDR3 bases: TGTGCCAGCAGTTCTTTGGGGGCCAGTCAGCCCCAGCATTTT.

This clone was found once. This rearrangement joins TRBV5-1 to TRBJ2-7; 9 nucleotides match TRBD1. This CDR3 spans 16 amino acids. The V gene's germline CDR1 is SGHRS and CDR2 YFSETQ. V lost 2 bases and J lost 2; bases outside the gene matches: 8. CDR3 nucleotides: TGCGCCAGCAGCTTTGAGACAGGGGGGAGAGCCTACGAGCAGTACTTC. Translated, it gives CASSFETGGRAYEQYF.